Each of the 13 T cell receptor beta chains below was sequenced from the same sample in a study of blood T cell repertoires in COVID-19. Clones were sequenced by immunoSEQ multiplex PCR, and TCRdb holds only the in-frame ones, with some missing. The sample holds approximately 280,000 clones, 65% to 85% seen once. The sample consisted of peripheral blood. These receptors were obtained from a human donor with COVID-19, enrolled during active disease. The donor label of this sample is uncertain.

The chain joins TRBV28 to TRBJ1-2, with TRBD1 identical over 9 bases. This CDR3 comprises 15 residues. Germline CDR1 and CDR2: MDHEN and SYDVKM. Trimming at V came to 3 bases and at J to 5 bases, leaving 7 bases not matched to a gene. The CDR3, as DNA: TGTGCCAGCAGTTTTGCTGGGACAGGGAATTATGGCTACACCTTC. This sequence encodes CASSFAGTGNYGYTF.

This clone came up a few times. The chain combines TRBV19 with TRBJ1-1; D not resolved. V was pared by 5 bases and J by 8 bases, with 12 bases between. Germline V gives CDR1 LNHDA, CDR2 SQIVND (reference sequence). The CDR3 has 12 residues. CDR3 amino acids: CASSLIAREAFF. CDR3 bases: TGTGCCAGTAGTCTTATTGCTAGGGAAGCTTTCTTT.

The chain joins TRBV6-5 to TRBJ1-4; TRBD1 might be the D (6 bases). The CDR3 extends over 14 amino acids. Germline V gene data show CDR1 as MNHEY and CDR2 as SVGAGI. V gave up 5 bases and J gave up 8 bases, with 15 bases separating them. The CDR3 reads CASSMSGVWEKLFF. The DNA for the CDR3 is TGTGCCAGCAGTATGTCAGGGGTGTGGGAAAAACTGTTTTTT.

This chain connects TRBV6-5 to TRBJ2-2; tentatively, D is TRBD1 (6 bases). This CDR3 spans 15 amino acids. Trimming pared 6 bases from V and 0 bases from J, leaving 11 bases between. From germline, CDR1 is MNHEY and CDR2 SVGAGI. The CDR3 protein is CASSRDTANTGELFF. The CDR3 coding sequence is TGTGCCAGCAGCCGGGACACCGCGAACACCGGGGAGCTGTTTTTT.

The CDR3: CASSPTGGSYEQYF. The CDR3, as DNA: TGCGCCAGCAGCCCCACAGGGGGTTCCTACGAGCAGTACTTC. J is TRBJ2-7 and V is TRBV4-3, with 8 bases that match TRBD1. Per germline, CDR1 LGHNA and CDR2 YSLEER. Losses at the gene ends were 4 bases for V and 1 base for J; bases not matched to a gene: 3. CDR3 length equals 14 residues.

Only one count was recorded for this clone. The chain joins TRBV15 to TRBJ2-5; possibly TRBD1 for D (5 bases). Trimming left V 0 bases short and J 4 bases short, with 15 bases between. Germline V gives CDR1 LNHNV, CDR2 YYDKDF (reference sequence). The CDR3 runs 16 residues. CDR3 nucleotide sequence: TGTGCCACCAGCAGAGATCGGCGCGAAAGGGGAGAGACCCAGTACTTC. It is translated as CATSRDRRERGETQYF.

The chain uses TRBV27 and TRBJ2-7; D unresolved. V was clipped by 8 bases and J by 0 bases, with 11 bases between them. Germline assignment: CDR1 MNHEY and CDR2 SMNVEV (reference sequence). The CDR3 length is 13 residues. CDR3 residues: CASGVLGSYEQYF. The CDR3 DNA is TGTGCCAGCGGAGTTTTAGGCTCCTACGAGCAGTACTTC.

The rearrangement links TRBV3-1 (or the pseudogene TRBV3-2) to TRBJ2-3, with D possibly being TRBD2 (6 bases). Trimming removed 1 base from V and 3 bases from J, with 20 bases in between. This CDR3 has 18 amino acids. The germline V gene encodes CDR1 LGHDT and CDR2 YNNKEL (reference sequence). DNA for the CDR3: TGTGCCAGCAGCCAAGTAGCATACCGGGAGAGTGGGACAGATACGCAGTATTTT. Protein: CASSQVAYRESGTDTQYF.

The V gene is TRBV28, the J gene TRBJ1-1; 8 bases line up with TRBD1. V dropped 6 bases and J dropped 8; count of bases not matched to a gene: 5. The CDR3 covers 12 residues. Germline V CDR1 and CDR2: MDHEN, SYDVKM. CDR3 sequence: CASRGQGREAFF. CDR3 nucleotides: TGTGCCAGCAGAGGACAGGGCAGGGAAGCTTTCTTT.

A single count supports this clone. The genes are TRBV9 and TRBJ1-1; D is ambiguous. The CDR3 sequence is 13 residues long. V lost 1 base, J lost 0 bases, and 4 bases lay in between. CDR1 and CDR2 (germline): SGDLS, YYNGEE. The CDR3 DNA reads TGTGCCAGCAGCGTACAGATGAACACTGAAGCTTTCTTT. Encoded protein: CASSVQMNTEAFF.

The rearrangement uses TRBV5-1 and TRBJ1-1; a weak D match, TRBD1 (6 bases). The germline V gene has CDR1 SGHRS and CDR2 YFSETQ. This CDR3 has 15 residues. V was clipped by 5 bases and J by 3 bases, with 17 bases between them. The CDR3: CASRLNRAQDTEAFF. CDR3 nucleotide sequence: TGCGCCAGCAGACTGAACAGGGCTCAGGACACTGAAGCTTTCTTT.

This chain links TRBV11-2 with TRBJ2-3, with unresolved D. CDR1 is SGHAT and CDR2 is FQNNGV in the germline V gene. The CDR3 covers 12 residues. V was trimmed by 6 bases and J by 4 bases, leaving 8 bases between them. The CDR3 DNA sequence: TGTGCCAGCAGTTCCACGGCAGATACGCAGTATTTT. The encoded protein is CASSSTADTQYF.

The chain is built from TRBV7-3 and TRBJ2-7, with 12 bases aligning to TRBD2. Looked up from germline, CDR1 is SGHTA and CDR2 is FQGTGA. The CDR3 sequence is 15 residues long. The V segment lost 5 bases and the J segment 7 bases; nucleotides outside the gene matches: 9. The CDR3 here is CASSLAGGPREEQYF. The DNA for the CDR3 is TGTGCCAGCAGCCTAGCGGGAGGGCCGCGGGAGGAGCAGTACTTC. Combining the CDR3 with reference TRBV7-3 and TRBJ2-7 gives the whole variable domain GAGVSQTPSNKVTEKGKYVELRCDPISGHTALYWYRQSLGQGPEFLIYFQGTGAADDSGLPNDRFFAVRPEGSVSTLKIQRTERGDSAVYLCASSLAGGPREEQYFGPGTRLTVT.